One TCR beta chain is described in this entry. No antigen is known for it. Base-call qualities are not available, and no considerably larger clone is one nucleotide away. The data were obtained in a study of blood T cell repertoires in COVID-19 (TCRdb year 2020). Background for the entire study: Samples from collaborators originated in the United States, Italy and Spain and spanned both the acute and convalescent phases of COVID-19. The material from the prospective study consisted of cDNA or gDNA derived from T cells, B-cell-depleted T cells, or PBMCs. Deeply sampled blood TCRbeta repertoires from subjects exposed to, actively infected with, or recovered from COVID-19 were included in the dataset. A freely available public database, intended as a resource for researchers studying the immune response to SARS-CoV-2, is where the repertoires were released. Samples came from the ongoing ImmuneRACE study (first 160 participants) plus 1,254 subjects from 6 global collaborators. Nearly every sample came with metadata listing a de-identified subject ID, COVID-19 status, age in years and sex. HLA class I and class II types, where available, came from metadata supplied by the sample provider rather than from assay-based typing. The paper's findings and limits, for the study overall: How much clinical and demographic metadata was included differed by source and by participant, and the metadata was provided uncurated.

Counted from cysteine to phenylalanine, this CDR3 has 15 amino acids. Only the CDR3 part of the read is kept: 45 bases, read in frame from the first base. Via the germline V gene, CDR1 is SGHTA and CDR2 FQGNSA. V has 5 bases trimmed and J has 2 bases trimmed; junction bases matching no gene number 6. TCRbeta CDR3 regions were amplified from genomic DNA using the immunoSEQ Assay, a bias-controlled multiplex PCR. Per the authors' processing: The number of nucleated cells in each sample was estimated from the amplification of reference gene primers within the assay. To quantify the absolute abundance of each unique TCRbeta CDR3 rearrangement, sequence reads were collapsed and filtered. For each sample, productive Simpson clonality was calculated as the square root of Simpson's diversity index over productive rearrangements. The immuneACCESS repertoire file appears here via TCRdb, limited to in-frame rearrangements. These files lack a portion of the clones; in checked studies, under half of the deficit traces to unresolved V genes, and the cause of the others is not known. V, J and clone size are those of that table, while D and trimming were read from the DNA. This sample is represented by about 140,000 clones; about three quarters of them were singletons. The ten largest make up roughly 8.6% of the sample.

Each collaborating institution followed its own protocols to collect whole blood in K2EDTA tubes. For TCRbeta analysis, collaborators shipped samples as frozen whole blood, isolated PBMCs, or DNA extracted from either of those sample types. This sequence originates from a woman between 50 and 59 years old with active or convalescent COVID-19. The sequenced sample was peripheral blood. The V and J segments used are TRBV7-2 and TRBJ1-2, with 9 central nucleotides matching TRBD1. In nucleotide form, the sequence is TGTGCCAGCAGCATAACAGGGGGCGCGAACTATGGCTACACCTTC. The resulting protein is CASSITGGANYGYTF.